One sample yielded the 6 T cell receptor beta chains listed below, sequenced in a study of cytomegalovirus exposure and HLA in healthy donors (dated by TCRdb to 2017 to 2019). Library preparation employed the immunoSEQ multiplex PCR assay. The multiplex PCR relied on a mix of 60 forward primers for TCR Vbeta segments and 13 reverse primers for TCR Jbeta segments. The source is immuneACCESS, and TCRdb retained only in-frame sequences with V and J called. Part of the clones is not carried over; for the studies checked, unresolved V genes explain less than half of this, and the remainder is unexplained. Within this sample are about 160,000 clones, with roughly 80% of them counted one time only. The ten largest clones take up 1.3% of the sample. Material: PBMCs. Source of these receptors: a man in his forties or fifties in good health and CMV-seropositive.

This clone has only one observation. This chain joins TRBV18 and TRBJ2-3, with D possibly TRBD2 on 5 matching bases. Trimming removed 3 bases from V and 6 bases from J, with 10 bases in between. The CDR3 spans 13 residues. Germline CDR1 and CDR2: KGHSH and LQKENI. The CDR3 here is CASSPPEADTQYF. The CDR3 DNA follows: TGTGCCAGCTCACCCCCGGAGGCGGATACGCAGTATTTT.

The V call is TRBV7-6, the J call TRBJ2-7; no clear D gene. The CDR3 extends over 14 amino acids. Germline CDR1 and CDR2: SGHVS and FNYEAQ. V was cut by 2 bases and J by 2 bases, with 10 bases left in between. The CDR3 nucleotides read TGTGCCAGCAGCTTAACCTACCTTACCTACGAGCAGTACTTC. Translating it yields CASSLTYLTYEQYF. Full variable domain (outside the CDR3, taken from reference TRBV7-6 and TRBJ2-7): GAGVSQSPRYKVTKRGQDVALRCDPISGHVSLYWYRQALGQGPEFLTYFNYEAQQDKSGLPNDRFSAERPEGSISTLTIQRTEQRDSAMYRCASSLTYLTYEQYFGPGTRLTVT.

The chain uses TRBV9 and TRBJ2-1; 8 nucleotides line up with TRBD1. The CDR3 has 17 residues. From germline, CDR1 is SGDLS and CDR2 YYNGEE. The trim removed 0 bases at V and 5 bases at J, leaving 10 bases unmatched. The CDR3 is CASSVADFGTGDNEQFF. For the CDR3, the DNA is TGTGCCAGCAGCGTAGCTGATTTTGGGACAGGAGACAATGAGCAGTTCTTC.

The chain joins TRBV4-3 to TRBJ2-7, with TRBD1 identical over 9 bases. With 1 base clipped from V and 7 bases from J, the junction kept 8 bases outside the gene matches. The CDR3 extends over 15 amino acids. Looked up from germline, CDR1 is LGHNA and CDR2 is YSLEER. CDR3 sequence (DNA): TGCGCCAGCAGCCAAGGTCCCGGGACAGGGATAGAGCAGTACTTC. Protein sequence: CASSQGPGTGIEQYF.

The V gene is TRBV6-6, the J gene TRBJ2-1, with a weak D call TRBD2 (6 bases). V was cut by 11 bases and J by 4 bases, with 15 bases left in between. The CDR3 is made up of 13 amino acids. Germline loops: CDR1 MNHNY, CDR2 SVGAGI (reference sequence). This CDR3 reads CAGTWGLYNEQFF. The CDR3 coding sequence is TGTGCCGGCACCTGGGGACTTTACAATGAGCAGTTCTTC.

This chain connects TRBV7-8 to TRBJ2-7; D not certain. The V and J ends lost 5 bases and 0 bases respectively, with 8 bases between them. This CDR3 spans 13 amino acids. Germline V CDR1 and CDR2: SGHVS, FQNEAQ. This CDR3 is CASSHSSSYEQYF. Here the CDR3 DNA reads TGTGCCAGCAGCCATAGCAGCTCCTACGAGCAGTACTTC.